This T cell receptor beta chain was identified in a study of blood T cell repertoires in COVID-19. After removal of 7 bases from V and 3 bases from J, the junction contained 5 bases not matched to a gene. CDR3 size: 14 residues. Germline assignment: CDR1 MNHEY and CDR2 SVGAGI. The assay was immunoSEQ multiplex PCR, and TCRdb's table has in-frame clones only and misses some. The table records some 120,000 clones, about three quarters of them present only once. The clonotype was recovered from a human donor with acute or convalescent COVID-19. The donor label of this sample is uncertain. The chain joins TRBV6-5 to TRBJ1-1; the match to TRBD1 covers 10 bases. The specimen sequenced was peripheral blood. The CDR3 DNA reads TGTGCCAGCACCGGAGGACAGGGGGACACTGAAGCTTTCTTT. Protein product: CASTGGQGDTEAFF.